These T cell receptor beta chains were read from a single sample in a study of blood T cells in healthy people across ages. MiXCR, run by TCRdb on the 5' RACE reads, gives a single entry per CDR3 protein. This sample carries about 2 million distinct CDR3 sequences, around 48% of them seen once, and the ten largest clones take approximately 2.1%. What was sequenced was blood. The receptors were gathered from a woman aged 40 to 50 in good health. The CDR3 runs from the conserved cysteine through the conserved F or W. The D gene is left open where the match is weak. Size is omitted from some rows. Given values are once, few, many or a class for expanded clones.

size: NA
D: NA
J: TRBJ1-5
V: TRBV2
CDR3: CASSERRQGNQPQHF
DNA: TGTGCCAGCAGTGAAAGGCGACAAGGCAATCAGCCCCAGCATTTT

size: NA
D: NA
J: TRBJ1-2
V: TRBV7-9
CDR3: CASSFGTPVSLNYGYTF
DNA: TGTGCCAGCAGCTTTGGGACTCCCGTCTCCCTTAACTATGGCTACACCTTC

size: NA
D: NA
J: TRBJ2-7
V: TRBV5-1
CDR3: CASSSKAGGQGFRYEQYF
DNA: TGCGCCAGCAGCTCCAAAGCGGGGGGACAGGGATTTAGGTACGAGCAGTACTTC

size: few
D: TRBD2
J: TRBJ2-3
V: TRBV4-3
CDR3: CASSPSSGGTGADTQYF
DNA: TGCGCCAGCAGCCCCTCAAGCGGGGGGACTGGGGCAGATACGCAGTATTTT

size: NA
D: NA
J: TRBJ1-5
V: TRBV20-1
CDR3: CSAKDRTVLSNQPQHF
DNA: TGCAGTGCTAAAGACAGAACCGTTCTTAGCAATCAGCCCCAGCATTTT

size: NA
D: TRBD1
J: TRBJ2-7
V: TRBV20-1
CDR3: CSASPHKTGGRSYEQYF
DNA: TGCAGTGCAAGCCCTCACAAGACAGGGGGCAGGTCCTACGAGCAGTACTTC

size: few
D: TRBD2
J: TRBJ2-1
V: TRBV7-9
CDR3: CASSSGLEGNEQFF
DNA: TGTGCCAGCAGCTCCGGACTAGAGGGCAATGAGCAGTTCTTC

size: NA
D: NA
J: TRBJ2-7
V: TRBV7-2
CDR3: CASSPQDRSEQYF
DNA: TGTGCCAGCAGCCCTCAAGACAGGAGCGAGCAGTACTTC

size: NA
D: NA
J: TRBJ2-1
V: TRBV20-1
CDR3: CSVRGGGPYNEQFF
DNA: TGCAGTGTCAGAGGGGGGGGGCCCTACAATGAGCAGTTCTTC

size: NA
D: NA
J: TRBJ2-7
V: TRBV10-3
CDR3: CAISADTAYEQYF
DNA: TGTGCCATCAGTGCGGACACCGCCTACGAGCAGTACTTC

size: many
D: TRBD2
J: TRBJ2-5
V: TRBV28
CDR3: CASSLFGGYQETQYF
DNA: TGTGCCAGCAGCTTATTCGGGGGGTACCAAGAGACCCAGTACTTC

size: NA
D: NA
J: TRBJ2-5
V: TRBV12-3/TRBV12-4
CDR3: CASRPSRSRRMETQYF
DNA: TGTGCCAGCAGACCCTCCCGAAGCCGGAGGATGGAGACCCAGTACTTC

size: NA
D: NA
J: TRBJ2-7
V: TRBV28
CDR3: CASSAVETAASEQYF
DNA: TGTGCCAGCAGTGCCGTAGAGACAGCGGCCTCCGAGCAGTACTTC

size: few
D: NA
J: TRBJ2-1
V: TRBV7-9
CDR3: CASSLTASSNEQFF
DNA: TGTGCCAGCAGCTTAACGGCTAGCAGTAATGAGCAGTTCTTC

size: NA
D: NA
J: TRBJ2-3
V: TRBV7-9
CDR3: CASRSLGGTDTQYF
DNA: TGTGCCAGCAGGAGTCTTGGGGGAACAGATACGCAGTATTTT

size: NA
D: TRBD2
J: TRBJ2-6
V: TRBV3-1
CDR3: CASVLNGGAGANVLTF
DNA: TGTGCCAGCGTCCTCAACGGGGGGGCCGGGGCCAACGTCCTGACTTTC

size: NA
D: NA
J: TRBJ2-5
V: TRBV25-1
CDR3: CASSGREQETQYF
DNA: TGTGCCAGCAGTGGCAGGGAACAAGAGACCCAGTACTTC

size: NA
D: NA
J: TRBJ1-1
V: TRBV12-3/TRBV12-4
CDR3: CASSLVADPNTEAFF
DNA: TGTGCCAGCAGTTTAGTGGCAGACCCGAACACTGAAGCTTTCTTT

size: few
D: NA
J: TRBJ2-7
V: TRBV20-1
CDR3: CSVAQNRLAPYEQYF
DNA: TGCAGTGTGGCTCAAAACAGGCTCGCCCCCTACGAGCAGTACTTC

size: NA
D: NA
J: TRBJ2-1
V: TRBV15
CDR3: CATSRDRVPYNEQFF
DNA: TGTGCCACCAGCAGAGATAGGGTCCCTTACAATGAGCAGTTTTTC

size: NA
D: NA
J: TRBJ1-1
V: TRBV7-2
CDR3: CASSFDLRTGEAFF
DNA: TGTGCCAGCAGCTTCGATCTTAGGACGGGTGAAGCTTTCTTT

size: NA
D: NA
J: TRBJ1-1
V: TRBV12-3/TRBV12-4
CDR3: CASSLALQGAGDVNTEAFF
DNA: TGTGCCAGCAGTTTAGCGCTACAAGGGGCAGGGGACGTGAACACTGAAGCTTTCTTT

size: NA
D: NA
J: TRBJ2-1
V: TRBV3-1
CDR3: CASSQVKVNEQFF
DNA: TGTGCCAGCAGCCAAGTGAAGGTAAATGAGCAGTTCTTC

size: NA
D: NA
J: TRBJ1-2
V: TRBV20-1
CDR3: CSERGSVANYGYTF
DNA: TGCAGTGAGAGAGGGTCGGTTGCTAACTATGGCTACACCTTC

size: few
D: NA
J: TRBJ2-7
V: TRBV4-2
CDR3: CASSQGPATYEQYF
DNA: TGTGCCAGCAGCCAAGGACCAGCCACCTACGAGCAGTACTTC

size: NA
D: TRBD2
J: TRBJ2-1
V: TRBV28
CDR3: CASTRGRGTSGPYNKQFF
DNA: TGTGCCAGCACCCGGGGGCGTGGGACTAGCGGGCCTTACAATAAGCAGTTCTTC

size: few
D: NA
J: TRBJ2-3
V: TRBV7-2
CDR3: CASSLELIPDTQYF
DNA: TGTGCCAGCAGCTTAGAACTAATTCCAGATACGCAGTATTTT

size: few
D: NA
J: TRBJ2-1
V: TRBV5-1
CDR3: CASSLYRANEQFF
DNA: TGCGCCAGCAGCTTGTACAGGGCAAATGAGCAGTTCTTC

size: once
D: TRBD1
J: TRBJ1-1
V: TRBV4-1
CDR3: CASSHGDREAFF
DNA: TGCGCCAGCAGCCACGGGGACAGGGAAGCTTTCTTT

size: few
D: NA
J: TRBJ2-5
V: TRBV6-1
CDR3: CASRNPRGGGEQYF
DNA: TGTGCCAGCAGGAATCCTAGGGGAGGAGGGGAGCAGTACTTC

size: few
D: NA
J: TRBJ2-7
V: TRBV20-1
CDR3: CSARQLNYEQYF
DNA: TGCAGTGCGAGACAGCTAAACTACGAGCAGTACTTC

size: few
D: TRBD2
J: TRBJ2-3
V: TRBV9
CDR3: CASSGPSSGLAGYTQYF
DNA: TGTGCCAGCAGCGGCCCATCCTCGGGACTAGCGGGATATACGCAGTATTTT

size: NA
D: NA
J: TRBJ1-5
V: TRBV10-3
CDR3: CAISELGGDQPQHF
DNA: TGTGCCATCAGTGAATTAGGCGGGGATCAGCCCCAGCATTTT

size: NA
D: NA
J: TRBJ2-1
V: TRBV3-1
CDR3: CASSQDPSARPYNEQFF
DNA: TGTGCCAGCAGCCAGGACCCAAGTGCTCGTCCCTACAATGAGCAGTTCTTC

size: few
D: TRBD1
J: TRBJ1-1
V: TRBV29-1
CDR3: CSVSQGWSTEAFF
DNA: TGCAGCGTCTCACAGGGGTGGAGCACTGAAGCTTTCTTT

size: NA
D: TRBD1
J: TRBJ1-6
V: TRBV3-1
CDR3: CASSQVGTGTSPLHF
DNA: TGTGCCAGCAGCCAAGTGGGGACAGGGACTTCACCCCTCCACTTT

size: NA
D: NA
J: TRBJ1-2
V: TRBV7-2
CDR3: CASSPSQGHGYTF
DNA: TGTGCCAGCAGCCCCAGCCAGGGCCATGGCTACACCTTC

size: NA
D: TRBD2
J: TRBJ2-5
V: TRBV13
CDR3: CASSLPSGGTGWKTQYF
DNA: TGTGCCAGCAGCTTACCCAGCGGGGGGACCGGGTGGAAGACCCAGTACTTC

size: NA
D: NA
J: TRBJ2-4
V: TRBV28
CDR3: CASSSGGDVKNIQYF
DNA: TGTGCCAGCAGTTCAGGGGGGGACGTCAAAAACATTCAGTACTTC

size: NA
D: NA
J: TRBJ2-7
V: TRBV20-1
CDR3: CSASGQGGFSYEQYF
DNA: TGCAGTGCTAGTGGCCAGGGTGGATTCTCCTACGAGCAGTACTTC

size: NA
D: TRBD1
J: TRBJ2-7
V: TRBV5-1
CDR3: CASSFDRGPLYEQYF
DNA: TGCGCCAGCAGCTTTGACAGGGGCCCCTTGTACGAGCAGTACTTC

size: NA
D: NA
J: TRBJ1-1
V: TRBV29-1
CDR3: CSVYRGGSTEAFF
DNA: TGCAGCGTTTACCGGGGGGGGAGCACTGAAGCTTTCTTT

size: NA
D: NA
J: TRBJ2-1
V: TRBV6-2/TRBV6-3
CDR3: CASSLRSTNEQFF
DNA: TGTGCCAGCAGTCTCCGGAGTACCAATGAGCAGTTCTTC

size: few
D: TRBD2
J: TRBJ2-3
V: TRBV29-1
CDR3: CSVVLAGAVSTDTQYF
DNA: TGCAGCGTTGTCCTAGCGGGGGCCGTGAGCACAGATACGCAGTATTTT

size: NA
D: NA
J: TRBJ1-5
V: TRBV15
CDR3: CATSQQGLQPQHF
DNA: TGTGCCACCAGCCAGCAGGGGCTCCAGCCCCAGCATTTT

size: NA
D: NA
J: TRBJ1-6
V: TRBV10-3
CDR3: CAISAQGPPSPLHF
DNA: TGTGCCATCAGTGCTCAGGGTCCCCCCTCACCCCTCCACTTT

size: many
D: NA
J: TRBJ2-4
V: TRBV12-3/TRBV12-4
CDR3: CASSFFVGDIQYF
DNA: TGTGCCAGCAGTTTTTTCGTAGGGGACATTCAGTACTTC

size: once
D: NA
J: TRBJ1-1
V: TRBV12-3/TRBV12-4
CDR3: CASKLTTGMNTEAFF
DNA: TGTGCCAGCAAATTAACGACGGGGATGAACACTGAAGCTTTCTTT